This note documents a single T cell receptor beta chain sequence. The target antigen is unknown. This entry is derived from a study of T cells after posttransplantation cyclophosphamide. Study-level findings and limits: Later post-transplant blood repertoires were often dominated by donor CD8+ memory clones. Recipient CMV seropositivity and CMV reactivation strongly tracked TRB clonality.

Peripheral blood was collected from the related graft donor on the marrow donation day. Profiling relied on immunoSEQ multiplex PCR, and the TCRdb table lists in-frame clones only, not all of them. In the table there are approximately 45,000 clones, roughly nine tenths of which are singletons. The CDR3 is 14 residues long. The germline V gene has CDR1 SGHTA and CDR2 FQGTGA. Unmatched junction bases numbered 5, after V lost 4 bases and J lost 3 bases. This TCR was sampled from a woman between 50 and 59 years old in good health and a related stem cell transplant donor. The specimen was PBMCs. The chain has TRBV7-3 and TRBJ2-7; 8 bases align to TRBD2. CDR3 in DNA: TGTGCCAGCAGCTCGTCCGGGACTAGCTACGAGCAGTACTTC. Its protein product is CASSSSGTSYEQYF.